These 26 T cell receptor beta chains were sequenced from one sample in a study of blood T cell repertoires in COVID-19. Sequencing was performed with immunoSEQ multiplex PCR; in TCRdb, only in-frame clones are kept and a portion is missing. This repertoire shows roughly 150,000 clones, 82% found once; its top ten account for 10% to 13%. The sample taken for sequencing was peripheral blood. All receptors come from a woman over 75 with active or convalescent COVID-19.

The chain has TRBV6-5 and TRBJ1-1, with a tentative D call TRBD1 (6 bases). Between the trimmed V and J ends, which lost 7 bases and 7 bases, there was a span of 13 bases. The CDR3 totals 12 residues. Germline lookup yields CDR1 MNHEY and CDR2 SVGAGI. DNA of the CDR3: TGTGCCAGCACTTTAGACAGGTATGAAGCTTTCTTT. Protein sequence: CASTLDRYEAFF.

The chain is built from TRBV6-5 and TRBJ2-5; D perhaps matches TRBD2 (6 bases). Germline V gene sequence: CDR1 MNHEY, CDR2 SVGAGI. Trimming removed 1 base from V and 3 bases from J, with 9 bases in between. The CDR3 length is 14 residues. CDR3 nucleotide sequence: TGTGCCAGCAGTTACTACGGGGGTGAAGAGACCCAGTACTTC. This encodes CASSYYGGEETQYF.

This sequence joins TRBV6-1 and TRBJ1-2; a weak D match, TRBD1 (5 bases). Germline lookup yields CDR1 MNHNS and CDR2 SASEGT. Trimming cost V 0 bases and J 8 bases, with 13 bases left between them. The CDR3 is 14 residues long. The CDR3 sequence is CASSEAAGYEGYTF. The CDR3 DNA reads TGTGCCAGCAGTGAAGCGGCAGGGTATGAAGGCTACACCTTC.

This chain links TRBV19 with TRBJ1-2; D not resolved. The CDR3 length is 14 residues. From germline, CDR1 is LNHDA and CDR2 SQIVND (reference sequence). V was clipped by 4 bases and J by 6 bases, with 15 bases between them. CDR3 DNA sequence: TGTGCCAGTAGTAAAGTGTGGGCGCTGGATGGCTACACCTTC. As protein: CASSKVWALDGYTF.

This clone was recorded only once. The rearrangement uses TRBV6-5 and TRBJ2-7, with 9 nucleotides matching TRBD1. The germline gives CDR1 MNHEY, CDR2 SVGAGI. The CDR3 runs 14 residues. Losses at the gene ends were 4 bases for V and 2 bases for J; bases not matched to a gene: 3. The CDR3 loop reads CASSSRDRAYEQYF. Written as DNA, the CDR3 is TGTGCCAGCAGTTCCAGGGACAGGGCCTACGAGCAGTACTTC.

The chain combines TRBV30 with TRBJ1-1, with D perhaps matching TRBD1 (6 bases). The CDR3 totals 15 residues. CDR1 is GTSNPN and CDR2 is SVGIG in the germline V gene (reference sequence). V lost 5 bases and J lost 0, with 16 bases in between. The CDR3 protein is CAWDIGQNLNTEAFF. DNA for the CDR3: TGTGCCTGGGACATAGGACAGAACTTGAACACTGAAGCTTTCTTT.

The chain links TRBV5-1 to TRBJ2-2; 9 bases map to TRBD2. V trimming: 1 base; J trimming: 3 bases; junction bases outside the gene matches: 4. Germline lookup yields CDR1 SGHRS and CDR2 YFSETQ. The CDR3 loop spans 16 amino acids. The CDR3 DNA reads as TGCGCCAGCAGCTTGATTAGCGGGAGCGACACCGGGGAGCTGTTTTTT. Translating gives CASSLISGSDTGELFF.

This clone was seen just once. The rearrangement uses TRBV6-5 and TRBJ1-2, with TRBD1 matching over 7 bases. The CDR3 length is 13 residues. The V segment lost 4 bases and the J segment 8 bases; nucleotides outside the gene matches: 7. CDR1 is MNHEY, CDR2 SVGAGI, per germline. The CDR3 region is CASSSQYRGGYTF. Here the CDR3 DNA reads TGTGCCAGCAGTTCCCAATACAGGGGCGGCTACACCTTC.

The chain carries TRBV19 and TRBJ1-5; D perhaps matches TRBD1 (5 bases). Germline V gives CDR1 LNHDA, CDR2 SQIVND (reference sequence). This CDR3 spans 14 amino acids. The V end was cut by 4 bases, the J end by 9 bases, with 16 bases between. The CDR3 nucleotides are TGTGCCAGTAGTACTGGAGGGCGGGGGATGCCCCAGCATTTT. It yields the protein CASSTGGRGMPQHF.

The rearrangement uses TRBV28 and TRBJ1-2, with 7 bases fitting TRBD1. The V gene's germline CDR1 is MDHEN and CDR2 SYDVKM. This CDR3 has 16 amino acids. With V trimmed by 2 bases and J by 1 base, 7 bases remained unmatched. The CDR3 protein is CASSLRGGAGNYGYTF. The CDR3 region has the DNA TGTGCCAGCAGTTTAAGAGGGGGCGCGGGTAACTATGGCTACACCTTC.

This rearrangement joins TRBV30 to TRBJ1-1; 9 bases map to TRBD1. Germline CDR1 and CDR2: GTSNPN and SVGIG (reference sequence). This CDR3 is 13 amino acids long. V was pared by 2 bases and J by 10 bases, with 8 bases of the junction left unmatched. CDR3 in amino acids: CAWSSTGGIGAFF. The CDR3 bases are TGTGCCTGGAGTTCAACAGGGGGCATTGGAGCTTTCTTT.

The chain is built from TRBV2 and TRBJ1-1; D perhaps matches TRBD1 (5 bases). The CDR3 extends over 14 amino acids. Between the trimmed V and J ends, which lost 7 bases and 2 bases, there was a span of 14 bases. The germline CDR1 and CDR2 sequences are SNHLY and FYNNEI. This chain's CDR3 is CASNRGGGNTEAFF. The DNA for the CDR3 is TGTGCCAGCAATCGGGGCGGGGGAAACACTGAAGCTTTCTTT.

The chain uses TRBV7-3 and TRBJ2-3; D ambiguous. The germline V gene has CDR1 SGHTA and CDR2 FQGTGA. The CDR3 loop spans 14 amino acids. The V end was cut by 1 base, the J end by 2 bases, with 7 bases between. CDR3 DNA: TGTGCCAGCAGCTTAAACGTCTACACAGATACGCAGTATTTT. Amino acids: CASSLNVYTDTQYF.

The chain's CDR3 is CASSEAQGFGKLFF. CDR3 coding DNA: TGTGCCAGCAGTGAAGCTCAGGGTTTCGGAAAACTGTTTTTT. The chain couples TRBV6-1 to TRBJ1-4, with D perhaps matching TRBD1 (5 bases). Germline values: CDR1 MNHNS, CDR2 SASEGT. The CDR3 length is 14 residues. V dropped 0 bases and J dropped 10 bases, with 12 bases sitting between them.

V gene TRBV5-1 combines with J gene TRBJ2-5, with TRBD1 matching 8 bases. The junction had 10 bases not matched to a gene; V was cut back by 4 bases and J by 5 bases. CDR3 length equals 15 residues. Per the germline V gene, CDR1 is SGHRS and CDR2 is YFSETQ. CDR3 DNA: TGCGCCAGCAGCACCCAGACAGGGGATGGGGAGACCCAGTACTTC. Residues: CASSTQTGDGETQYF.

The V call is TRBV15, the J call TRBJ1-1; the D gene is possibly TRBD1 (5 bases). Germline CDR1 is LNHNV and CDR2 is YYDKDF (reference sequence). V was pared by 8 bases and J by 0 bases, with 10 bases between. This CDR3 region has 13 residues. The CDR3 sequence: CATRDRMNTEAFF. The CDR3 DNA is TGTGCCACCCGAGACAGAATGAACACTGAAGCTTTCTTT.

V and J are TRBV6-5 and TRBJ1-5; D is possibly TRBD1 (5 bases). Germline loops: CDR1 MNHEY, CDR2 SVGAGI. The CDR3 covers 12 residues. Trimming took off 8 bases at V and 3 bases at J, with 8 bases between the two ends. The CDR3, as DNA: TGTGCCAGCGGCAGGGCCAATCAGCCCCAGCATTTT. This encodes CASGRANQPQHF.

CDR3: CASEQVNYGYTF. The CDR3 coding sequence is TGTGCCAGCGAACAGGTTAACTATGGCTACACCTTC. This chain uses TRBV28 with TRBJ1-2; weak D call: TRBD1 (5 bases). The CDR3 is made up of 12 amino acids. V lost 8 bases and J 1 base, leaving 8 bases between the germline ends. The germline V gene has CDR1 MDHEN and CDR2 SYDVKM.

V gene TRBV2 combines with J gene TRBJ1-1; D is undetermined. The germline V gene encodes CDR1 SNHLY and CDR2 FYNNEI. The V end lost 6 bases, the J end lost 3 bases, and 11 bases lay between the germline ends. The CDR3 loop spans 13 amino acids. The CDR3 region is CASSTEQYTEAFF. The CDR3 coding sequence is TGTGCCAGCAGCACCGAACAGTACACTGAAGCTTTCTTT.

The chain joins TRBV19 to TRBJ2-1; D is perhaps TRBD2 (7 bases). Trimming stripped 2 bases from V and 4 bases from J, with 15 bases between. CDR1 LNHDA and CDR2 SQIVND come from the germline V gene (reference sequence). The CDR3 loop spans 16 amino acids. The CDR3: CASSILGGTKYNEQFF. CDR3 nucleotides: TGTGCCAGTAGTATATTGGGGGGGACAAAATACAATGAGCAGTTCTTC.

This sequence joins TRBV6-5 and TRBJ1-1; the D gene is possibly TRBD1 (5 bases). Germline V gene data show CDR1 as MNHEY and CDR2 as SVGAGI. V dropped 6 bases and J dropped 1 base, with 15 bases sitting between them. This CDR3 is 15 amino acids long. In DNA, the CDR3 is TGTGCCAGCAGGCAGTTACGGGGGGGGAACACTGAAGCTTTCTTT. This encodes CASRQLRGGNTEAFF.

The rearrangement links TRBV30 to TRBJ1-3; D uncertain. The CDR3 extends over 12 amino acids. Trimming took 0 bases from V and 3 from J, leaving 3 bases between them. The V gene's germline CDR1 is GTSNPN and CDR2 SVGIG (reference sequence). The CDR3 DNA follows: TGTGCCTGGAGTGTTAATGGAAACACCATATATTTT. This translates into CAWSVNGNTIYF.

The V gene is TRBV14, the J gene TRBJ2-3, with 10 bases aligning to TRBD1. There are 16 residues in the CDR3. The germline V gene has CDR1 SGHDN and CDR2 FVKESK. Trimming removed 4 bases from V and 1 base from J; junction bases left unmatched: 5. The CDR3 bases are TGTGCCAGCAGCCTACGACAGGGGGCGGGCACAGATACGCAGTATTTT. Translated, it gives CASSLRQGAGTDTQYF.

The CDR3 DNA follows: TGTGCCAGCAGCCTCAACGGGGGTGGGACCACGCAAGAGACCCAGTACTTC. It yields the protein CASSLNGGGTTQETQYF. This chain joins TRBV9 and TRBJ2-5, with a weak D call TRBD2 (6 bases). Germline V gives CDR1 SGDLS, CDR2 YYNGEE. Trimming stripped 4 bases from V and 2 bases from J, with 21 bases between. There are 17 residues in the CDR3.

V gene TRBV5-6 combines with J gene TRBJ2-1, with 12 bases lining up with TRBD2. After removal of 5 bases from V and 7 bases from J, the junction contained 4 bases not matched to a gene. The germline CDR1 and CDR2 sequences are SGHDT and YYEEEE. The CDR3 runs to 14 residues. The CDR3 DNA reads as TGTGCCAGCAGAAACGGACTAGCGGGGAATGAGCAGTTCTTC. Protein product: CASRNGLAGNEQFF. Based on the CDR3 plus reference TRBV5-6 and TRBJ2-1, the full variable domain is DAGVTQSPTHLIKTRGQQVTLRCSPKSGHDTVSWYQQALGQGPQFIFQYYEEEERQRGNFPDRFSGHQFPNYSSELNVNALLLGDSALYLCASRNGLAGNEQFFGPGTRLTVL.

The rearrangement uses TRBV7-8 and TRBJ1-5; 9 bases map to TRBD1. Germline V gene data show CDR1 as SGHVS and CDR2 as FQNEAQ. The V segment lost 5 bases and the J segment 7 bases; nucleotides outside the gene matches: 6. The CDR3 is 14 residues long. In nucleotides, the CDR3 is TGTGCCAGCAGCACCCGGGACAGGGAGCAGCCCCAGCATTTT. Translated, it gives CASSTRDREQPQHF.